These 23 T cell receptor beta chains were sequenced from one sample in a study of T-cell memory formation after mild COVID-19. TCRdb reprocessed the 5' RACE reads via MiXCR and lists one record per CDR3 protein. This table holds almost 350,000 distinct CDR3 sequences, under 25% found once. The material sequenced was PBMCs or a T cell subset sorted from them (not recorded which). Receptor source: a man younger than 35 who had mild COVID-19 (a few samples of this study predate the infection). Cell type and time point are not known.

In its sample, this clonotype was seen a few times. This chain connects TRBV18 to TRBJ1-4; weak D call: TRBD1 (6 bases). The V end was cut by 1 base, the J end by 3 bases, with 9 bases between. The CDR3 runs to 15 residues. Germline V gives CDR1 KGHSH, CDR2 LQKENI. CDR3 in DNA: TGTGCCAGCTCACCACAGGGGGTACCTAATGAAAAACTGTTTTTT. This gives the protein CASSPQGVPNEKLFF. The full variable domain, completed using reference TRBV18 and TRBJ1-4, is NAGVMQNPRHLVRRRGQEARLRCSPMKGHSHVYWYRQLPEEGLKFMVYLQKENIIDESGMPKERFSAEFPKEGPSILRIQQVVRGDSAAYFCASSPQGVPNEKLFFGSGTQLSVL.

The V gene is TRBV6-2 or TRBV6-3, the J gene TRBJ1-5, with D possibly being TRBD1 (5 bases). V lost 6 bases to trimming and J lost 0 bases, with 9 bases between them. From germline, CDR1 is MNHEY and CDR2 SVGEGT. This CDR3 is 14 amino acids long. CDR3 nucleotide sequence: TGTGCCAGCAGACTGGGGGATAGCAATCAGCCCCAGCATTTT. Its translation: CASRLGDSNQPQHF.

Only a few counts were recorded for this clonotype. The J gene is TRBJ1-1, the V gene TRBV7-9; the match to TRBD1 covers 11 bases. The J segment lost 5 bases and the V segment lost 5 bases, leaving 7 bases of the junction unmatched. This CDR3 is built from 15 residues. Germline-derived CDR1 and CDR2 are SEHNR and FQNEAQ (reference sequence). This CDR3 reads CASSPGQGARTEAFF. In DNA, the CDR3 is TGTGCCAGCAGCCCAGGACAGGGGGCCCGGACTGAAGCTTTCTTT.

Details on this clonotype: The junction shows a germline mismatch at one end, possibly a read error. V gene TRBV12-3 or TRBV12-4 combines with J gene TRBJ2-7; D not resolved. This CDR3 region has 13 residues. CDR3 sequence (DNA): TGTGCAAGCAGCCTGGTGGGCTCCTACGAGCAGTACTTC. As protein: CASSLVGSYEQYF.

This clonotype was observed a handful of times. The genes are TRBV2 and TRBJ1-6, with 9 bases that match TRBD1. The CDR3 consists of 12 residues. The V segment lost 7 bases and the J segment 15 bases; nucleotides outside the gene matches: 7. CDR1 SNHLY and CDR2 FYNNEI come from the germline V gene. CDR3 DNA: TGTGCCAGCACCGAGACAGGGGGGCACCTCCACTTT. This encodes CASTETGGHLHF.

This clonotype was recorded a few times. The rearrangement links TRBV6-5 to TRBJ2-2, with D possibly matching TRBD1 (10 bases). V was trimmed by 4 bases and J by 9 bases, leaving 24 bases between them. This CDR3 spans 17 amino acids. Germline V lookup: CDR1 MNHEY, CDR2 SVGAGI. CDR3 coding DNA: TGTGCCAGCAGTTTCCGGGACAGGGGACTAGCCGCCCGGGAGCTGTTTTTT. It yields the protein CASSFRDRGLAARELFF.

The chain employs TRBV29-1 and TRBJ2-1; D may be TRBD2 (5 bases). The CDR3 consists of 14 residues. Germline CDR1 is SQVTM and CDR2 is ANQGSEA. V was clipped by 7 bases and J by 7 bases, with 20 bases between them. CDR3 bases: TGCAGCGGGACTCGGACCGGGGTTGGGAATGAGCAGTTCTTC. It translates to CSGTRTGVGNEQFF.

This clonotype was detected a few times. This sequence joins TRBV4-3 and TRBJ1-1, with D unclear. The V end lost 0 bases, the J end lost 6 bases, and 11 bases lay between the germline ends. CDR1 and CDR2 (germline): LGHNA, YSLEER. The CDR3 covers 14 residues. The CDR3 bases are TGCGCCAGCAGCCAAGACCGGTGGGCGGCTGAAGCTTTCTTT. Its protein is CASSQDRWAAEAFF.

CDR3 sequence: CASSLRQGAGDYGYTF. DNA of the CDR3: TGTGCCAGCAGCTTACGACAGGGAGCAGGGGACTATGGCTACACCTTC. V gene TRBV7-9 combines with J gene TRBJ1-2, with 7 bases fitting TRBD1. CDR3 length: 16 amino acids. Germline CDR1 SEHNR, CDR2 FQNEAQ (reference sequence). V trimming: 2 bases; J trimming: 3 bases; junction bases outside the gene matches: 9.

The chain carries TRBV5-1 and TRBJ1-4; TRBD1 might be the D (5 bases). With 1 base removed from V and 4 bases from J, the gap between germline ends came to 17 bases. From germline, CDR1 is SGHRS and CDR2 YFSETQ. The CDR3 loop spans 17 amino acids. The CDR3 region is CASSLYEVRAFNEKLFF. DNA for the CDR3: TGCGCCAGCAGCTTGTATGAAGTCAGGGCGTTTAATGAAAAACTGTTTTTT.

The chain has TRBV6-1 and TRBJ1-1; 7 bases line up with TRBD1. This CDR3 is built from 14 residues. Germline V lookup: CDR1 MNHNS, CDR2 SASEGT. J lost 3 bases, V lost 1 base, and 2 bases had no gene match. DNA of the CDR3: TGTGCCAGCAGTGAAGACAGGGGCGACACTGAAGCTTTCTTT. Its translation: CASSEDRGDTEAFF.

This clonotype showed up just a few times. This rearrangement joins TRBV9 to TRBJ2-2, with D perhaps TRBD1 (5 bases). This CDR3 is 15 amino acids long. V was cut by 3 bases and J by 5 bases, with 14 bases left in between. Germline values: CDR1 SGDLS, CDR2 YYNGEE. The CDR3 bases are TGTGCCAGCAGCGAAAGAGACAGTCGGACCGGGGAGCTGTTTTTT. This gives the protein CASSERDSRTGELFF.

There are a few counts of this clonotype. This chain links TRBV20-1 with TRBJ2-7; TRBD1 agrees at 9 bases. V was pared by 6 bases and J by 2 bases, with 5 bases of the junction left unmatched. CDR3 length: 13 residues. Germline V CDR1 and CDR2: DFQATT, SNEGSKA (reference sequence). CDR3 protein: CSAVGTGPYEQYF. The CDR3 nucleotides are TGCAGTGCCGTCGGGACAGGGCCCTACGAGCAGTACTTC.

As for this clonotype: One end of the junction varies from germline; a read error may be responsible. V gene TRBV5-1 combines with J gene TRBJ1-6; maybe TRBD1 (6 bases). Germline V gene data show CDR1 as SGHRS and CDR2 as YFSETQ. This CDR3 comprises 16 residues. CDR3 in DNA: TGCGCCAGCAGCTTCCGGGGGGCAGGGGTACATTCACCCCTCCAATTT. It is translated as CASSFRGAGVHSPLQF. Complete variable domain (other parts from reference TRBV5-1 and TRBJ1-6): KAGVTQTPRYLIKTRGQQVTLSCSPISGHRSVSWYQQTPGQGLQFLFEYFSETQRNKGNFPGRFSGRQFSNSRSEMNVSTLELGDSALYLCASSFRGAGVHSPLQFGNGTRLTVT.

The chain couples TRBV6-1 to TRBJ2-2, with D tentatively TRBD1 or TRBD2 (5 bases each). Germline V lookup: CDR1 MNHNS, CDR2 SASEGT. Trimming pared 6 bases from V and 8 bases from J, leaving 22 bases between. The CDR3 consists of 16 residues. CDR3 sequence reads: CASRLVRDHPPGELFF. The CDR3 nucleotides are TGTGCCAGCAGGCTAGTTCGGGACCACCCCCCGGGGGAGCTGTTTTTT.

The chain couples TRBV2 to TRBJ2-7; TRBD1 or TRBD2 may be the D gene (5 bases each). Deletions cut 5 bases from V and 5 bases from J, with 10 bases between. The CDR3 has 12 residues. Germline V CDR1 and CDR2: SNHLY, FYNNEI. The CDR3 loop is CASSSQGHEQYV. The CDR3 DNA sequence: TGTGCCAGCAGTTCTCAGGGACACGAGCAGTACGTC.

This clonotype was counted between two and nine times. The J gene is TRBJ1-5, the V gene TRBV7-9; D may be TRBD1 (5 bases). This CDR3 comprises 14 residues. CDR1 is SEHNR and CDR2 is FQNEAQ in the germline V gene (reference sequence). Trimming cost V 3 bases and J 2 bases, with 8 bases left between them. In DNA, the CDR3 is TGTGCCAGCAGCTTCGGGACGGGCAATCAGCCCCAGCATTTT. Amino acid sequence: CASSFGTGNQPQHF.

The DNA for the CDR3 is TGCGCCAGCAGTGACGGACAGGGGGTTGGCGGGGAGCTGTTTTTT. It codes for CASSDGQGVGGELFF. The chain recombines TRBV5-1 with TRBJ2-2; 10 nucleotides match TRBD1. This CDR3 is 15 amino acids long. Germline V gene data show CDR1 as SGHRS and CDR2 as YFSETQ. After removal of 5 bases from V and 7 bases from J, the junction contained 8 bases not matched to a gene.

V gene TRBV7-9 combines with J gene TRBJ2-3, with 7 bases aligning to TRBD2. The CDR3 is 17 amino acids. Trimming removed 3 bases from V and 0 bases from J; junction bases left unmatched: 9. Germline V gene data show CDR1 as SEHNR and CDR2 as FQNEAQ (reference sequence). The CDR3 loop reads CASSFSSGGFSTDTQYF. Here the CDR3 DNA reads TGTGCCAGCAGCTTCTCTAGCGGAGGCTTTAGCACAGATACGCAGTATTTT. The entire variable domain, with the rest obtained from reference TRBV7-9 and TRBJ2-3, is as follows: DTGVSQNPRHKITKRGQNVTFRCDPISEHNRLYWYRQTLGQGPEFLTYFQNEAQLEKSRLLSDRFSAERPKGSFSTLEIQRTEQGDSAMYLCASSFSSGGFSTDTQYFGPGTRLTVL.

The V and J genes are TRBV7-9 and TRBJ2-7, with a weak D call TRBD1 (6 bases). Deletions cut 5 bases from V and 4 bases from J, with 12 bases between. The germline gives CDR1 SEHNR, CDR2 FQNEAQ (reference sequence). There are 13 residues in the CDR3. CDR3 coding DNA: TGTGCCAGCAGCCCCTCGGGACAATACGAGCAGTACGTC. This sequence encodes CASSPSGQYEQYV.

This clonotype has more than one count but fewer than ten. V and J are TRBV2 and TRBJ2-7; D may match TRBD1 or TRBD2 (5 bases each). The V gene lost 4 bases and the J gene lost 6 bases, with 10 bases spanning the gap. CDR3 length equals 12 residues. CDR1 is SNHLY and CDR2 is FYNNEI in the germline V gene. The CDR3 region is CASSVPRGEQYV. The CDR3 bases are TGTGCCAGCAGTGTCCCGAGGGGCGAGCAGTACGTC.

This clonotype was seen more than once but under ten times. The CDR3 region has the DNA TGTGCCAGCAGCTTGGTTGTGGGTGACTATGGCTACACCTTC. Protein: CASSLVVGDYGYTF. This sequence joins TRBV5-5 and TRBJ1-2; D is unclear. The germline gives CDR1 SGHKS, CDR2 YYEKEE (reference sequence). The CDR3 has 14 residues. Trimming removed 0 bases from V and 3 bases from J, with 9 bases in between.

Many counts were recorded for this clonotype. CDR3 residues: CASSLPEGPNTGELFF. CDR3 bases: TGTGCCAGCAGCCTCCCTGAGGGGCCGAACACCGGGGAGCTGTTTTTT. The chain is built from TRBV7-2 and TRBJ2-2; D tentatively reads TRBD1 or TRBD2 (5 bases each). This CDR3 has 16 amino acids. Trimming shortened V by 5 bases and J by 0 bases, and 13 bases separated the two germline ends. Germline V lookup: CDR1 SGHTA, CDR2 FQGNSA.